A selection of T cell receptor beta chains follows, all from one sample in a study of T cell responses to AZD1222 COVID-19 vaccine. Only in-frame clones appear in the TCRdb table, and some are missing; sequencing was by immunoSEQ multiplex PCR. The sample lists roughly 200,000 clones; approximately 94% were seen once. Sequenced here: peripheral blood, sampled on day 0 of MenACWY control vaccination. The receptors stem from an adult in good health. Each CDR3 is given with its conserved first and last residue. D genes are given only for firm matches. Clone sizes are given selectively: once, few, many, or a class where the clone is expanded.

V,J,size,D,CDR3,DNA
TRBV19,TRBJ1-2,NA,NA,CASSIGLSNYGYTF,TGTGCCAGTAGTATAGGGCTCTCTAACTATGGCTACACCTTC
TRBV19,TRBJ1-4,NA,NA,CASSTGPTAPTNEKLFF,TGTGCCAGTAGTACCGGCCCGACAGCCCCAACTAATGAAAAACTGTTTTTT
TRBV12-3/TRBV12-4,TRBJ1-2,once,TRBD1,CASRRDRGYTF,TGTGCCAGCAGACGGGACAGGGGCTACACCTTC
TRBV6-1,TRBJ1-1,NA,NA,CASSEASGTITDTEAFF,TGTGCCAGCAGTGAAGCAAGTGGGACGATAACGGACACTGAAGCTTTCTTT
TRBV9,TRBJ2-2,once,NA,CASSVRLANTGELFF,TGTGCCAGCAGCGTGAGATTAGCGAACACCGGGGAGCTGTTTTTT
TRBV13,TRBJ1-1,NA,TRBD1,CASSYRGNAEAFF,TGTGCCAGCAGCTACAGGGGAAACGCTGAAGCTTTCTTT
TRBV1,TRBJ1-2,NA,NA,CTSSHSQGFLEGYTF,TGCACCAGCAGCCATTCTCAGGGCTTTCTGGAGGGCTACACCTTC
TRBV30,TRBJ1-4,NA,TRBD1,CARTGPDNEKLFF,TGTGCCCGGACAGGACCGGATAATGAAAAACTGTTTTTT
TRBV12-3/TRBV12-4,TRBJ1-1,NA,NA,CASSFSRVGEAFF,TGTGCCAGCAGTTTTTCTCGGGTTGGTGAAGCTTTCTTT
TRBV10-3,TRBJ1-3,once,NA,CAIRGEVSGNTIYF,TGTGCCATCAGGGGGGAAGTTTCTGGAAACACCATATATTTT
TRBV4-2,TRBJ1-3,NA,NA,CASSQVYSSGNTIYF,TGTGCCAGCAGCCAAGTTTACAGCTCTGGAAACACCATATATTTT